A selection of T cell receptor beta chains follows, all from one sample in a study of monozygotic twins with inflammatory bowel disease. Using the 5' RACE reads, TCRdb records one entry per CDR3 protein without DNA. Recorded for this sample: some 170,000 distinct CDR3 sequences. Sequencing input: blood. These receptors all come from a human donor with ulcerative colitis or Crohn's disease, or a healthy co-twin of an affected twin (not recorded which). CDR3s include the opening cysteine and the closing phenylalanine or tryptophan.

TRBV2	TRBJ2-4	CASKRLAGAKNIQYF
TRBV12-3/TRBV12-4	TRBJ1-1	CASRTGAGTEAFF
TRBV7-9	TRBJ2-3	CASSLASVTHRTQYF
TRBV5-6	TRBJ1-2	CASSAGQAQGGYTF
TRBV7-3	TRBJ1-5	CASSVEFGPQHF
TRBV12-3/TRBV12-4	TRBJ2-1	CASSLASSGRAGNEQFF
TRBV15	TRBJ2-5	CATSKQGVQETQYF
TRBV4-2	TRBJ2-5	CASSPLGEAKRNQYF
TRBV7-2	TRBJ2-7	CASSLPGTYEQYF
TRBV30	TRBJ2-7	CAWSPGQGTYEQYF
TRBV10-1	TRBJ2-7	CASSNHYEQYF
TRBV5-1	TRBJ2-2	CASSLERDIGELFF
TRBV21-1	TRBJ1-5	CASSKVGRGPEQPQHF
TRBV7-2	TRBJ2-1	CASSLAVLISWSSYNEQFF
TRBV28	TRBJ2-5	CASNSPGLAAETQYF
TRBV5-1	TRBJ2-1	CASTEAGGLYNEQFF
TRBV7-2	TRBJ2-3	CASSPRPGREDTQYF
TRBV14	TRBJ1-1	CASSRYGTGNTEAFF
TRBV7-2	TRBJ2-2	CASSPWEGTNTGELFF
TRBV10-1	TRBJ2-3	CASSPGLAGVTRDTDTQYF
TRBV4-1	TRBJ1-1	CASSLATGSNTEAFF
TRBV6-1	TRBJ2-5	CASNEQGLEETQYF
TRBV19	TRBJ1-5	CASKTKANQPQHF
TRBV7-2	TRBJ2-5	CASSLSSGSVETQYF
TRBV7-7	TRBJ2-3	CASSSWAKDTQYF
TRBV2	TRBJ2-2	CASTRTGQGNGELFF
TRBV18	TRBJ2-3	CASSPYELGTRKGTTDTQYF
TRBV7-9	TRBJ2-7	CASSDDRGYSSYEQYF
TRBV3-1	TRBJ1-3	CASSPSLSGNTIYF
TRBV3-1	TRBJ1-1	CASSHRRGNTEAFF
TRBV7-9	TRBJ1-2	CASSFRTQNYGYTF
TRBV29-1	TRBJ2-2	CSVEIRGRTGELFF
TRBV5-1	TRBJ2-2	CASSLSTLVTGELFF
TRBV6-1	TRBJ1-3	CASSDPISGNTIYF
TRBV30	TRBJ2-7	CACSPGTSYEQYF
TRBV27	TRBJ2-7	CASSLSQGVTYEQYF
TRBV10-3	TRBJ1-6	CAISATDSTYNSPLHF
TRBV13	TRBJ2-3	CASSFRLADLTDTQYF
TRBV29-1	TRBJ1-1	CSVRRSGTGWKTEAFF
TRBV14	TRBJ2-7	CASSRNPGTATGEQYF
TRBV5-1	TRBJ2-1	CASSISWTGNHEQFF
TRBV2	TRBJ2-4	CASSPRESKNIQYF
TRBV4-3	TRBJ1-6	CASSQDWDQNNSPLHF
TRBV6-2/TRBV6-3	TRBJ1-1	CASSRTGGQTPEAFF
TRBV20-1	TRBJ2-7	CSARGTSGSSEQYF
TRBV29-1	TRBJ1-1	CSVEVGTDTEAFF
TRBV10-3	TRBJ2-1	CAIIPEESSYNEQFF
TRBV12-3/TRBV12-4	TRBJ1-6	CASSADRVDSPLHF
TRBV24-1	TRBJ2-5	CATSDPDRGDIETQYF
TRBV6-2/TRBV6-3	TRBJ2-2	CASSPNPSEGSGRAGTGELFF
TRBV5-1	TRBJ2-7	CASSSHEASPHEQYF
TRBV4-3	TRBJ2-2	CASSPIATSGSTGELFF
TRBV18	TRBJ1-2	CASSPQSGQGYGYTF
TRBV4-3	TRBJ2-1	CASSQGPGLAGGPSMDEQFF
TRBV28	TRBJ1-1	CASSLVGSPMNTEAFF
TRBV29-1	TRBJ1-2	CSVDSAIAFYGYTF
TRBV7-3	TRBJ2-1	CASSSAIGGPPWFF